This T cell receptor beta chain was identified in a study of blood T cell repertoires in COVID-19. TCRdb's copy holds only in-frame clones and misses some; the assay was immunoSEQ multiplex PCR. Altogether about 280,000 clones are present, about four fifths being singletons, with the ten largest covering approximately 5%. The CDR3 totals 12 residues. V lost 6 bases to trimming and J lost 4 bases, with 10 bases between them. Germline CDR1 is SNHLY and CDR2 is FYNNEI. This clone was picked up a small number of times. This same CDR3 is encoded by further DNA sequences in the sample. Sequencing input: PBMCs or T cells enriched from blood (not recorded which). The TCR was taken from a man aged 40-55 years who had been exposed to COVID-19. The chain is built from TRBV2 and TRBJ2-7, with D maybe TRBD1 (8 bases). The CDR3 region is CASRQGGYEQYF. In nucleotides, the CDR3 is TGTGCCAGCAGACAGGGGGGGTACGAGCAGTACTTC.